This T cell receptor (beta chain) comes out of a study of CD8 T cells in Susac syndrome. When the RNA was reverse transcribed, random hexamers were used with an input of 0.5 to 1 ug. In TCRdb, the immunoSEQ multiplex PCR reads were re-called with MiXCR into one record per CDR3 protein. The sample shows about 280,000 distinct CDR3 sequences, more than 75% of them seen only once. Trimming cost V 4 bases and J 5 bases, with 17 bases left between them. This CDR3 comprises 15 residues. Per the germline V gene, CDR1 is LNHNV and CDR2 is YYDKDF (reference sequence). The sequence came from a human donor with multiple sclerosis. Sequencing was performed on CD8+ T cells from PBMCs. The chain employs TRBV15 and TRBJ2-5, with a weak D call TRBD2 (5 bases). This chain's CDR3 is CATSTASGIGETQYF. CDR3 bases: TGTGCCACCAGCACCGCCAGCGGTATAGGGGAGACCCAGTACTTC.